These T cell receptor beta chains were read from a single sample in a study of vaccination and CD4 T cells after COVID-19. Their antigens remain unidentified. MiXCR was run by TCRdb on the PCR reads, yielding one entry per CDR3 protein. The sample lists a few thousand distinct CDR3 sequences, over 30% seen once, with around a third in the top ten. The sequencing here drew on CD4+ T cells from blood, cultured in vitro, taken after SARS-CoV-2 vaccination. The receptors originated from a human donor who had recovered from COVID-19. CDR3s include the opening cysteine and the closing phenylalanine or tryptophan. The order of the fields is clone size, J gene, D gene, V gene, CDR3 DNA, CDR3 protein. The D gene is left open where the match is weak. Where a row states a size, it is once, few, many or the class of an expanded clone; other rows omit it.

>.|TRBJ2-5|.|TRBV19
TGTGCCAGTAGCGGACCGGGCCCCTGGGAGACCCAGTACTTC
CASSGPGPWETQYF
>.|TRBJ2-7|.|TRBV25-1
TGTGCCAGCACAGGGGCGGCCTTCTCCGAGCAGTACTTC
CASTGAAFSEQYF
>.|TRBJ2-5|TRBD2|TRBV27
TGTGCCAGCAGTTTAGTAGCGGGAACACTACAAGAGACCCAGTACTTC
CASSLVAGTLQETQYF
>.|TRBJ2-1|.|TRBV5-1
TGCGCCAGCAGCCCTGGGGGCATCCTGTCCTACAATGAGCAGTTCTTC
CASSPGGILSYNEQFF
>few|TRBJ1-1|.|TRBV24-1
TGTGCCACCAGTGATACCACACAGTACACTGAAGCTTTCTTT
CATSDTTQYTEAFF
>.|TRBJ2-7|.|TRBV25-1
TGTGCCAGCACGAGTACGACGACCCCATACGGCGAGCAGTACTTC
CASTSTTTPYGEQYF
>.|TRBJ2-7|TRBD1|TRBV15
TGTGCCACCAGACAGGGGGTCCGTATTCCCTACGAGCAGTACTTC
CATRQGVRIPYEQYF
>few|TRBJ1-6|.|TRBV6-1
TGTGCCAGCGACTCCAACAGGGATAATTCACCCCTCCACTTT
CASDSNRDNSPLHF
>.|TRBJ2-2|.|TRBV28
TGTGCAAGCAATCGGGACTTCCCTAACACCGGGGAGCTGTTTTTT
CASNRDFPNTGELFF
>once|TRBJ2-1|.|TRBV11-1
TGTGCCAGCGGTAGTATCCCCTCCTACAATGAGCAGTTCTTC
CASGSIPSYNEQFF
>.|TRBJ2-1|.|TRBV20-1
TGCAGCCCCACAGGCGCCTACAATGAGCAGTTCTTC
CSPTGAYNEQFF
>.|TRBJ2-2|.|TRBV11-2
TGTGCCAGCAGCCCCCTTGTCGGGGAGCTGTTTTTT
CASSPLVGELFF
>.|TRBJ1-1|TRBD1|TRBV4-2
TGTGCCAGCAGCCAAGAAGGGGACAGGGGGCCCCGGGCTTTCTTT
CASSQEGDRGPRAFF
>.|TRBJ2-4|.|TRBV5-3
TGTGCCAGTAGCGACCGGTTCGACGGACCGGCCAAAAACATTCAGTACTTC
CASSDRFDGPAKNIQYF